The rows below give T cell receptor beta chains drawn from one sample of a study of beta chain features in type 1 diabetes. Here immunoSEQ multiplex PCR was the method, and the copy in TCRdb shows in-frame clones only, minus some. The profile shows a few hundred thousand clones, about 10% of them singletons. The sample consisted of central memory CD4+ T cells from blood. These receptors originate from a man aged 30 to 45 with type 1 diabetes. Both conserved end residues are part of each CDR3. D genes are given only for firm matches. Not all rows give a size; the values are once, few, many and, for expanded clones, a class.

V gene	clone size	D gene	J gene	CDR3 protein	CDR3 DNA
TRBV5-5	many	.	TRBJ2-5	CASSPAEGQSSTQYF	TGTGCCAGCAGCCCCGCCGAAGGACAGTCATCGACCCAGTACTTC
TRBV6-1	.	.	TRBJ2-7	CASSSRDRSEQYF	TGTGCCAGCAGTTCCCGGGACCGGTCAGAGCAGTACTTC
TRBV19	.	TRBD1	TRBJ2-6	CATGQGISGANVLTF	TGTGCCACCGGACAGGGAATCTCTGGGGCCAACGTCCTGACTTTC
TRBV29-1	.	.	TRBJ1-1	CSVKDLVNTEAFF	TGCAGCGTCAAGGACCTTGTGAACACTGAAGCTTTCTTT
TRBV4-1	few	TRBD1	TRBJ1-5	CASSLMTGGNQPQHF	TGCGCCAGCAGCCTTATGACAGGGGGCAATCAGCCCCAGCATTTT
TRBV6-5	few	.	TRBJ1-5	CASSSLLQPQHF	TGTGCCAGCAGCTCCCTCTTGCAGCCCCAGCATTTT
TRBV10-3	.	.	TRBJ2-7	CAISRSSGAYEQYF	TGTGCCATCAGTAGGAGTTCGGGGGCCTACGAGCAGTACTTC
TRBV19	.	.	TRBJ1-3	CASSTYSNSGNTIYF	TGTGCCAGTAGTACCTACAGCAACTCTGGAAACACCATATATTTT
TRBV5-4	.	.	TRBJ2-1	CASTSFNSYNEQFF	TGTGCCAGCACCTCGTTTAATTCCTACAATGAGCAGTTCTTC
TRBV19	few	TRBD1	TRBJ2-7	CASSIRDRERYEQYF	TGTGCCAGTAGTATCCGGGACAGGGAACGCTACGAGCAGTACTTC
TRBV19	.	.	TRBJ1-5	CASGGRDIFGAQHF	TGTGCCAGTGGTGGCCGGGATATTTTTGGGGCCCAGCATTTT
TRBV6-6	few	.	TRBJ2-7	CASTKLGGADEQYF	TGTGCCAGCACAAAGTTAGGGGGAGCCGACGAGCAGTACTTC
TRBV7-9	few	TRBD1	TRBJ2-7	CASSQQPGQGYEQYF	TGTGCCAGCAGCCAGCAGCCGGGACAGGGCTACGAGCAGTACTTC
TRBV7-2	.	TRBD2	TRBJ2-1	CASSPWEGGNEQFF	TGTGCCAGCAGCCCCTGGGAGGGAGGAAATGAGCAGTTCTTC
TRBV6-6	.	TRBD1	TRBJ2-3	CASSYSRDRGFYTQYF	TGTGCCAGCAGTTACTCCCGGGACAGGGGGTTTTATACGCAGTATTTT
TRBV7-9	few	.	TRBJ1-1	CASSLASGPGGSTEAFF	TGTGCCAGCAGCTTGGCCTCGGGGCCTGGTGGAAGTACTGAAGCTTTCTTT
TRBV2	few	TRBD1	TRBJ2-3	CATLLDRGTDTQYF	TGTGCCACTCTATTAGACAGGGGCACAGATACGCAGTATTTT